Listed below are T cell receptor beta chains from one sample, sequenced in a study of blood T cell repertoires in COVID-19. Generated by immunoSEQ multiplex PCR, the TCRdb table keeps only in-frame clones and is missing some. The sample comprises about 480,000 clones, nearly 90% of which are singletons, and around 1.8% rests with the top ten. Sequenced input: PBMCs or T cells enriched from blood (not recorded which). All receptors come from a woman aged 18-29 years with acute COVID-19. Each CDR3 is given without its conserved first and last residue. The size entry is marked missing in some rows and otherwise reads once, few, many or a size class.

V gene: TRBV15; clone size: few; J gene: TRBJ1-4; CDR3 protein: ATSRDPGREKLF
V gene: TRBV3-1/TRBV3-2; clone size: -; J gene: TRBJ2-2; CDR3 protein: ASSHERRALGGELF
V gene: TRBV7-2; clone size: -; J gene: TRBJ1-6; CDR3 protein: ASSLTAPGNSPLH
V gene: TRBV12-5; clone size: -; J gene: TRBJ1-1; CDR3 protein: ASGLVSGGWDTEAF
V gene: TRBV5-1; clone size: -; J gene: TRBJ2-7; CDR3 protein: ASSYTGYEQY
V gene: TRBV6-5; clone size: -; J gene: TRBJ2-2; CDR3 protein: ASGTRNTGELF
V gene: TRBV11-2; clone size: -; J gene: TRBJ2-7; CDR3 protein: ASSLDSGSGRVSYEQY
V gene: TRBV27; clone size: -; J gene: TRBJ1-6; CDR3 protein: ASSLRLVGTVNSPLH
V gene: TRBV2; clone size: -; J gene: TRBJ1-6; CDR3 protein: ASSVQGPSPLH
V gene: TRBV7-6; clone size: once; J gene: TRBJ2-7; CDR3 protein: ASSSGTSGRSYEQY
V gene: TRBV7-2; clone size: -; J gene: TRBJ2-2; CDR3 protein: ASSLLQADGELF
V gene: TRBV4-2; clone size: -; J gene: TRBJ2-1; CDR3 protein: ASSQAKIDYNEQF
V gene: TRBV7-9; clone size: once; J gene: TRBJ1-3; CDR3 protein: ASSFGHGDSGNTIY
V gene: TRBV5-1; clone size: -; J gene: TRBJ2-1; CDR3 protein: ASSGRSVNQRGEQF
V gene: TRBV27; clone size: -; J gene: TRBJ1-2; CDR3 protein: ASSPTRTGLSYGYT
V gene: TRBV25-1; clone size: -; J gene: TRBJ2-2; CDR3 protein: ASEAFRGGGNTGELF
V gene: TRBV7-6; clone size: -; J gene: TRBJ2-5; CDR3 protein: ASSDSIAYETQY
V gene: TRBV7-9; clone size: few; J gene: TRBJ1-2; CDR3 protein: ASSPMVSYGYT
V gene: TRBV3-1/TRBV3-2; clone size: -; J gene: TRBJ1-6; CDR3 protein: ASSYGQGGAPLH
V gene: TRBV2; clone size: -; J gene: TRBJ1-1; CDR3 protein: ASSAGTGEFEAF
V gene: TRBV7-9; clone size: -; J gene: TRBJ1-5; CDR3 protein: ASGGDGQPQH
V gene: TRBV2; clone size: -; J gene: TRBJ2-5; CDR3 protein: ASSETSGGDQETQY
V gene: TRBV5-5; clone size: -; J gene: TRBJ1-1; CDR3 protein: ASSLESRPGGTEAF
V gene: TRBV10-1; clone size: -; J gene: TRBJ2-5; CDR3 protein: ASSDTRTVQY
V gene: TRBV5-5; clone size: -; J gene: TRBJ1-2; CDR3 protein: ASSRLTVRYGYT
V gene: TRBV7-9; clone size: -; J gene: TRBJ1-1; CDR3 protein: ASSLGPQRLTEAF
V gene: TRBV29-1; clone size: -; J gene: TRBJ1-3; CDR3 protein: SVRPTGAGNTIY
V gene: TRBV5-1; clone size: -; J gene: TRBJ2-1; CDR3 protein: ASSPGWANNEQF
V gene: TRBV27; clone size: -; J gene: TRBJ1-5; CDR3 protein: ASSLYPSQGSNQPQH
V gene: TRBV14; clone size: -; J gene: TRBJ1-3; CDR3 protein: ASSLHQGQGYGNTIY
V gene: TRBV10-1; clone size: -; J gene: TRBJ2-3; CDR3 protein: ASSRDRASTDTQY
V gene: TRBV18; clone size: once; J gene: TRBJ1-3; CDR3 protein: ASSPDRGPGNTIY
V gene: TRBV12-5; clone size: -; J gene: TRBJ2-7; CDR3 protein: ASGQGTSGEQY
V gene: TRBV14; clone size: -; J gene: TRBJ2-7; CDR3 protein: ASSPGTAYYEQY
V gene: TRBV28; clone size: -; J gene: TRBJ1-2; CDR3 protein: ASSLPREANYGYT
V gene: TRBV2; clone size: -; J gene: TRBJ2-5; CDR3 protein: ASRDQILGAQETQY
V gene: TRBV4-3; clone size: -; J gene: TRBJ2-1; CDR3 protein: ASRDGTSGINEQF
V gene: TRBV30; clone size: -; J gene: TRBJ1-2; CDR3 protein: AWRQGAAYGYT
V gene: TRBV5-4; clone size: -; J gene: TRBJ1-2; CDR3 protein: ASSLDPGMSYGYT
V gene: TRBV2; clone size: -; J gene: TRBJ2-3; CDR3 protein: ASSGVAGDIKDTQY
V gene: TRBV3-1/TRBV3-2; clone size: once; J gene: TRBJ1-1; CDR3 protein: ASSQEEGGRRGNTEAF
V gene: TRBV4-1; clone size: -; J gene: TRBJ1-5; CDR3 protein: ASSRVLGQGTQPQH
V gene: TRBV27; clone size: -; J gene: TRBJ2-1; CDR3 protein: ASSLGLPDYNEQF
V gene: TRBV19; clone size: -; J gene: TRBJ2-1; CDR3 protein: ASRVRSSDEQF
V gene: TRBV7-8; clone size: -; J gene: TRBJ1-3; CDR3 protein: ASSFRDRFYGNTIY
V gene: TRBV19; clone size: -; J gene: TRBJ2-2; CDR3 protein: ASTPGFTGELF
V gene: TRBV28; clone size: -; J gene: TRBJ1-2; CDR3 protein: ATRRGLDGYT
V gene: TRBV19; clone size: -; J gene: TRBJ1-6; CDR3 protein: ASNGQGGYNSPLH
V gene: TRBV28; clone size: -; J gene: TRBJ1-5; CDR3 protein: ASKWGGSRSNQPQH
V gene: TRBV3-1/TRBV3-2; clone size: -; J gene: TRBJ1-2; CDR3 protein: ASSQEGTGGGYT
V gene: TRBV19; clone size: -; J gene: TRBJ2-7; CDR3 protein: ARRLGVPLYEQY
V gene: TRBV6-5; clone size: -; J gene: TRBJ1-2; CDR3 protein: ASTDIPPGYT
V gene: TRBV21-1; clone size: once; J gene: TRBJ1-3; CDR3 protein: ASSKNNRDSVSGNTIY
V gene: TRBV10-1; clone size: once; J gene: TRBJ1-2; CDR3 protein: ASSPDRFYGYT
V gene: TRBV18; clone size: -; J gene: TRBJ2-1; CDR3 protein: ASSPLTSQGNEQF